These 22 T cell receptor beta chains originate from one sample sequenced in a study of beta chain features in type 1 diabetes. The investigators reverse transcribed all of the isolated RNA, so they sequenced expressed TCRB transcripts. The data were produced by immunoSEQ multiplex PCR, yet TCRdb's version contains in-frame clones alone and is incomplete. The sample records roughly 730,000 clones, 10% to 15% being singletons. General study findings and limits: In every one of the four CD4+ subsets, TCRB CDR3s were moderately but significantly shorter in Type 1 diabetes patients.

Which antigens these TCRs recognize remains unknown. Sequenced: naive CD4+ T cells from blood. Every receptor here comes from a man aged 18 to 29 with type 1 diabetes.

This clone was counted a few times. This chain connects TRBV5-1 to TRBJ2-3; a possible D gene is TRBD1 (6 bases). V was pared by 5 bases and J by 0 bases, with 13 bases between. The CDR3 spans 15 residues. From germline, CDR1 is SGHRS and CDR2 YFSETQ. The CDR3, as DNA: TGCGCCAGCAGGGTGGACAGTACTAGCACAGATACGCAGTATTTT. Protein product: CASRVDSTSTDTQYF.

There are a few counts of this clone. This rearrangement joins TRBV5-4 to TRBJ2-7; 9 nucleotides align to TRBD1. With 0 bases clipped from V and 1 base from J, the junction kept 2 bases outside the gene matches. The CDR3 has 15 residues. From germline, CDR1 is SGHNT and CDR2 YYREEE (reference sequence). The CDR3 sequence is CASSLAGQGSYEQYF. The CDR3 coding sequence is TGTGCCAGCAGCTTGGCGGGACAGGGTTCCTACGAGCAGTACTTC.

The chain recombines TRBV5-1 with TRBJ2-5, with D possibly TRBD2 on 5 matching bases. Looked up from germline, CDR1 is SGHRS and CDR2 is YFSETQ. The CDR3 length is 14 residues. The V and J ends lost 4 bases and 1 base respectively, with 11 bases between them. Here the CDR3 reads CASSPDGIQETQYF. The CDR3 DNA reads as TGCGCCAGCAGCCCGGACGGGATCCAAGAGACCCAGTACTTC.

The chain joins TRBV19 to TRBJ1-2; tentatively, D is TRBD1 (6 bases). Germline V gene sequence: CDR1 LNHDA, CDR2 SQIVND (reference sequence). Trimming pared 5 bases from V and 4 bases from J, leaving 17 bases between. There are 15 residues in the CDR3. The CDR3 region is CASSAHREESYGYTF. Here the CDR3 DNA reads TGTGCCAGTAGTGCCCACAGGGAGGAGAGCTATGGCTACACCTTC.

V is TRBV4-2 and J is TRBJ1-2, with 9 bases lining up with TRBD1. CDR3 length equals 16 residues. Germline V CDR1 and CDR2: LGHNA, YNFKEQ. V shed 4 bases, J shed 8 bases, and the junction held 14 bases outside the gene matches. The CDR3 DNA sequence: TGTGCCAGCAGCCCCAAGGTGGGACAGGGTGAAATGGGCTACACCTTC. Residues: CASSPKVGQGEMGYTF.

This clone was observed a handful of times. This chain links TRBV9 with TRBJ2-7; 7 bases match TRBD1. The CDR3 sequence is 15 residues long. Germline lookup yields CDR1 SGDLS and CDR2 YYNGEE. The V and J ends lost 4 bases and 0 bases, in that order; junction bases with no gene match: 7. The CDR3 region has the DNA TGTGCCAGCAGCCCCCTCAGGGACAGCTCCTACGAGCAGTACTTC. Translated: CASSPLRDSSYEQYF.

This chain joins TRBV2 and TRBJ2-3, with 12 bases that match TRBD2. The V gene end was trimmed by 6 bases and the J gene end by 4 bases; junction bases not matched to a gene: 5. The CDR3 sequence is 15 residues long. CDR1 is SNHLY, CDR2 FYNNEI, per germline. The CDR3 protein is CASRRLAGVPDTQYF. In nucleotides, the CDR3 is TGTGCCAGCAGAAGACTAGCGGGGGTACCAGATACGCAGTATTTT.

The chain uses TRBV30 and TRBJ1-6; TRBD1 aligns across 10 bases. Trimming removed 1 base from V and 9 bases from J; junction bases left unmatched: 3. The germline V gene encodes CDR1 GTSNPN and CDR2 SVGIG (reference sequence). The CDR3 runs to 14 residues. CDR3 bases: TGTGCCTGGAGTGCGGGACAGGGGACTTCACCCCTCCACTTT. It translates to CAWSAGQGTSPLHF.

This clone was counted a few times. The sample has other DNA sequences that encode this CDR3 too. The CDR3 is CASSGGQVNQPQHF. The CDR3 nucleotides read TGTGCCAGCAGTGGAGGACAGGTCAATCAGCCCCAGCATTTT. This sequence joins TRBV6-1 and TRBJ1-5, with 7 bases lining up with TRBD1. V lost 4 bases and J lost 3; bases outside the gene matches: 3. This CDR3 region has 14 residues. The V gene's germline CDR1 is MNHNS and CDR2 SASEGT.

The gene calls are TRBV13 and TRBJ2-7, with D hard to call. This CDR3 is 14 amino acids long. V was cut by 6 bases and J by 2 bases, with 14 bases left in between. Germline V gives CDR1 PRHDT, CDR2 FYEKMQ (reference sequence). DNA of the CDR3: TGTGCCAGCAGAAGGTCGGCGAATCCCTACGAGCAGTACTTC. It codes for CASRRSANPYEQYF.

This clone was counted between two and nine times. The V call is TRBV9, the J call TRBJ1-2, with 7 nucleotides matching TRBD1. The ends lost 3 bases at V and 6 bases at J; junction bases unmatched: 5. Germline assignment: CDR1 SGDLS and CDR2 YYNGEE. CDR3 length equals 13 residues. CDR3 coding DNA: TGTGCCAGCAGCGAGGGAGGGGGCGATGGCTACACCTTC. Amino acid sequence: CASSEGGGDGYTF.

The V and J genes are TRBV7-9 and TRBJ2-2; a possible D gene is TRBD1 (6 bases). Germline V CDR1 and CDR2: SEHNR, FQNEAQ (reference sequence). This CDR3 is 16 amino acids long. V dropped 5 bases and J dropped 4 bases, with 17 bases sitting between them. In DNA form, the CDR3 reads TGTGCCAGCAGCCGGACCGGGACAATACTCACCGGGGAGCTGTTTTTT. Translated, it gives CASSRTGTILTGELFF.

V gene TRBV29-1 combines with J gene TRBJ2-5; tentative D call: TRBD2 (5 bases). CDR1 SQVTM and CDR2 ANQGSEA come from the germline V gene. The CDR3 extends over 13 amino acids. V shed 4 bases and J shed 7 bases, with 16 bases lying between them. CDR3 loop: CSVGHEAARTQYF. DNA for the CDR3: TGCAGCGTTGGTCACGAAGCGGCGAGGACCCAGTACTTC.

Only a few counts were recorded for this clone. The chain uses TRBV27 and TRBJ2-3; 10 nucleotides agree with TRBD2. The CDR3 spans 19 residues. CDR1 is MNHEY and CDR2 is SMNVEV in the germline V gene (reference sequence). With 4 bases clipped from V and 1 base from J, the junction kept 14 bases outside the gene matches. The CDR3 DNA sequence: TGTGCCAGCAGTTCCTGGTCAGCGGGGGGGCCGGGAGGCACAGATACGCAGTATTTT. It codes for CASSSWSAGGPGGTDTQYF.

This clone was found a few times. The chain links TRBV20-1 to TRBJ1-2; no definite D call. The CDR3 sequence is 11 residues long. Trimming left V 0 bases short and J 8 bases short, with 7 bases between. The germline CDR1 and CDR2 sequences are DFQATT and SNEGSKA (reference sequence). The CDR3 sequence: CSARDQGGYTF. CDR3 DNA: TGCAGTGCTAGAGATCAAGGCGGCTACACCTTC.

CDR3 nucleotides: TGTGCCAGCAGCCTTGGGGGCCGCTACGAGCAGTACTTC. This sequence encodes CASSLGGRYEQYF. The chain links TRBV7-9 to TRBJ2-7; D is possibly TRBD1 (6 bases). This CDR3 contains 13 residues. Trimming removed 5 bases from V and 3 bases from J, with 11 bases in between. Germline CDR1 and CDR2: SEHNR and FQNEAQ (reference sequence).

This clone was detected a few times. V usage is TRBV4-1 and J usage is TRBJ1-4; D remains ambiguous. The CDR3 contains 16 residues. The germline V gene encodes CDR1 MGHRA and CDR2 YSYEKL. V was shortened by 0 bases and J by 8 bases, with 16 bases between the two germline ends. CDR3 nucleotides: TGCGCCAGCAGCCAAGAGATGAGGCCGGGTGGGGAAAAACTGTTTTTT. It is translated as CASSQEMRPGGEKLFF.

This clone was counted a few times. CDR3 nucleotides: TGCAGCGTCCTCCGGACAGGGGACACCCAGTACTTC. Translating it yields CSVLRTGDTQYF. This sequence joins TRBV29-1 and TRBJ2-5, with 9 bases fitting TRBD1. Germline CDR1 SQVTM, CDR2 ANQGSEA. Trimming cost V 6 bases and J 8 bases; bases outside gene matches: 7. CDR3 length equals 12 residues.

This clone has more than one count but fewer than ten. This chain links TRBV4-1 with TRBJ2-7; TRBD1 is a possible D gene (6 bases). This CDR3 is 18 amino acids long. Trimming stripped 0 bases from V and 3 bases from J, with 21 bases between. CDR1 and CDR2 (germline): MGHRA, YSYEKL. CDR3 in amino acids: CASSQDPGTIKSGYEQYF. CDR3 nucleotide sequence: TGCGCCAGCAGCCAAGATCCCGGGACAATCAAATCCGGCTACGAGCAGTACTTC.

The chain employs TRBV7-9 and TRBJ2-5; the D call may be TRBD1 or TRBD2 (5 bases each). CDR1 is SEHNR, CDR2 FQNEAQ, per germline (reference sequence). The CDR3 length is 12 residues. V was shortened by 4 bases and J by 5 bases, with 8 bases between the two germline ends. CDR3 protein: CASSSGSETQYF. The CDR3 DNA follows: TGTGCCAGCAGCTCAGGGAGCGAGACCCAGTACTTC.

This rearrangement joins TRBV29-1 to TRBJ1-2; 7 bases align to TRBD1. J was trimmed by 4 bases and V by 3 bases; bases with no gene match: 5. The CDR3 loop spans 13 amino acids. Per the germline V gene, CDR1 is SQVTM and CDR2 is ANQGSEA. The CDR3 protein is CSVDRGGPYGYTF. CDR3 DNA: TGCAGCGTTGACCGAGGGGGCCCCTATGGCTACACCTTC. The full variable domain, completed using reference TRBV29-1 and TRBJ1-2, is SAVISQKPSRDICQRGTSLTIQCQVDSQVTMMFWYRQQPGQSLTLIATANQGSEATYESGFVIDKFPISRPNLTFSTLTVSNMSPEDSSIYLCSVDRGGPYGYTFGSGTRLTVV.

The chain uses TRBV5-4 and TRBJ2-3; a weak D match, TRBD1 (6 bases). CDR3 length: 16 amino acids. Germline V gene data show CDR1 as SGHNT and CDR2 as YYREEE (reference sequence). V lost 4 bases and J lost 4, with 19 bases in between. CDR3 coding DNA: TGTGCCAGCAGCCGCCTCCAGAGGGGGATCGCAGATACGCAGTATTTT. Protein: CASSRLQRGIADTQYF. The whole variable domain, filled in from reference TRBV5-4 and TRBJ2-3, reads ETGVTQSPTHLIKTRGQQVTLRCSSQSGHNTVSWYQQALGQGPQFIFQYYREEENGRGNFPPRFSGLQFPNYSSELNVNALELDDSALYLCASSRLQRGIADTQYFGPGTRLTVL.